Below are 27 T cell receptor beta chains sequenced from a single sample in a study of shared clonotypes between healthy human individuals. Assay: immunoSEQ multiplex PCR; the TCRdb copy retains only in-frame clones and omits some. The data hold just over 2,000,000 clones, with approximately 95% observed a single time. Sequenced sample: naive CD4+ T cells sorted from blood. Subset of the sample: CD45RA+ positively selected. The receptors originated from a man younger than 30 in good health.

The J gene is TRBJ2-3, the V gene TRBV10-1; D possibly corresponds to TRBD1 (5 bases). The length of the CDR3 is 13 residues. V dropped 3 bases and J dropped 3 bases, with 7 bases sitting between them. Germline lookup yields CDR1 WNHNN and CDR2 SYGVQD (reference sequence). In DNA form, the CDR3 reads TGCGCCAGCAGTGATCAGGGTACAGATACGCAGTATTTT. This encodes CASSDQGTDTQYF.

This chain uses TRBV7-9 with TRBJ2-5; D assignment may be TRBD1 or TRBD2 (5 bases each). The germline V gene encodes CDR1 SEHNR and CDR2 FQNEAQ (reference sequence). Trimming took off 8 bases at V and 2 bases at J, with 6 bases between the two ends. CDR3 length: 11 amino acids. The CDR3 spells CASEGQETQYF. For the CDR3, the DNA is TGTGCCAGCGAGGGGCAAGAGACCCAGTACTTC.

This chain uses TRBV6-6 with TRBJ2-3, with unresolved D. Trimming stripped 4 bases from V and 0 bases from J, with 8 bases between. This CDR3 is built from 14 residues. Germline V lookup: CDR1 MNHNY, CDR2 SVGAGI (reference sequence). The CDR3 nucleotides are TGTGCCAGCAGTTCCCCGTTGAGCACAGATACGCAGTATTTT. As protein: CASSSPLSTDTQYF.

The J gene is TRBJ2-1, the V gene TRBV11-2; D possibly uses TRBD1 or TRBD2 (7 bases each). The CDR3 is made up of 15 amino acids. Between the trimmed V and J ends, which lost 3 bases and 0 bases, there was a span of 9 bases. Germline CDR1 and CDR2: SGHAT and FQNNGV. This CDR3 is CASSFRGGSYNEQFF. The CDR3 nucleotides are TGTGCCAGCAGCTTCAGGGGGGGCTCCTACAATGAGCAGTTCTTC.

The V gene is TRBV5-4, the J gene TRBJ2-5, with 7 bases lining up with TRBD1. Germline CDR1 reads SGHNT; CDR2 reads YYREEE (reference sequence). Trimming cost V 4 bases and J 2 bases; bases outside gene matches: 5. The CDR3 has 14 amino acids. This CDR3 reads CASSQQGLQETQYF. In DNA, the CDR3 is TGTGCCAGCAGCCAACAGGGGCTACAAGAGACCCAGTACTTC.

The chain couples TRBV27 to TRBJ2-7; D is unclear. The CDR3 consists of 15 residues. V was cut by 7 bases and J by 6 bases, with 22 bases left in between. From germline, CDR1 is MNHEY and CDR2 SMNVEV (reference sequence). The CDR3, as DNA: TGTGCCAGCAACCAATTCTCAGCAACCCTCTCCGAGCAGTACTTC. It codes for CASNQFSATLSEQYF.

Points on this clone: A much larger clone sits a single nucleotide away, making a read error possible. The gene calls are TRBV7-2 and TRBJ1-2, with D maybe TRBD1 (5 bases). This CDR3 spans 14 amino acids. Per germline, CDR1 SGHTA and CDR2 FQGNSA. V lost 3 bases to trimming and J lost 4 bases, with 12 bases between them. The chain's CDR3 is CASSLGPLGYGYTF. The CDR3 nucleotides are TGTGCCAGCAGCTTGGGGCCACTCGGCTATGGCTACACCTTC. The full variable domain, completed using reference TRBV7-2 and TRBJ1-2, is GAGVSQSPSNKVTEKGKDVELRCDPISGHTALYWYRQSLGQGLEFLIYFQGNSAPDKSGLPSDRFSAERTGGSVSTLTIQRTQQEDSAVYLCASSLGPLGYGYTFGSGTRLTVV.

Only a few counts were recorded for this clone. The DNA of the CDR3 is TGTGCCAGCAGGGAAAGCGGGCCCACCGGGGAGCTGTTTTTT. It encodes CASRESGPTGELFF. The chain combines TRBV6-6 with TRBJ2-2; a weak D match, TRBD2 (6 bases). With 6 bases removed from V and 4 bases from J, the gap between germline ends came to 12 bases. Germline V lookup: CDR1 MNHNY, CDR2 SVGAGI (reference sequence). The CDR3 is made up of 14 amino acids.

This rearrangement joins TRBV5-4 to TRBJ2-7; either TRBD1 or TRBD2 may supply D (5 bases each). Deletions cut 0 bases from V and 5 bases from J, with 15 bases between. The length of the CDR3 is 15 residues. In germline, CDR1 is SGHNT, CDR2 YYREEE (reference sequence). CDR3 in amino acids: CASSLVGVRADEQYF. The DNA for the CDR3 is TGTGCCAGCAGCTTGGTGGGGGTCAGGGCTGACGAGCAGTACTTC.

As concerns this clone: Other nucleotide sequences from this sample produce the same CDR3. The chain carries TRBV5-6 and TRBJ2-5; D not certain. CDR1 is SGHDT and CDR2 is YYEEEE in the germline V gene. V was clipped by 0 bases and J by 1 base, with 7 bases between them. The CDR3 covers 14 residues. The CDR3 sequence: CASSLGLVQETQYF. CDR3 in DNA: TGTGCCAGCAGCTTGGGGCTAGTCCAAGAGACCCAGTACTTC.

This rearrangement joins TRBV5-1 to TRBJ1-1; D is undetermined. V was pared by 5 bases and J by 0 bases, with 14 bases between. The CDR3 contains 15 residues. CDR1 and CDR2 from the germline V gene are SGHRS and YFSETQ. CDR3 bases: TGCGCCAGCAGAGCCGATTGGCTGGTGAACACTGAAGCTTTCTTT. Protein product: CASRADWLVNTEAFF.

The CDR3 spells CASSERGGGNEQFF. Here the CDR3 DNA reads TGTGCCAGCAGTGAGAGAGGGGGCGGGAATGAGCAGTTCTTC. The chain is built from TRBV25-1 and TRBJ2-1; 7 bases agree with TRBD1. This CDR3 contains 14 residues. CDR1 is MGHDK, CDR2 SYGVNS, per germline. Trimming cost V 3 bases and J 7 bases; bases outside gene matches: 6.

The V gene is TRBV9, the J gene TRBJ2-1, with TRBD2 matching 10 bases. Losses at the gene ends were 6 bases for V and 4 bases for J; bases not matched to a gene: 7. Germline V CDR1 and CDR2: SGDLS, YYNGEE. CDR3 length: 15 amino acids. The DNA for the CDR3 is TGTGCCAGCAACGACGGGACTAGCGTATACAATGAGCAGTTCTTC. The encoded protein is CASNDGTSVYNEQFF.

This chain uses TRBV12-5 with TRBJ1-1, with TRBD1 matching over 9 bases. CDR1 and CDR2 (germline): LGHNT, FRNRAP. The CDR3 sequence is 18 residues long. The V gene end was trimmed by 5 bases and the J gene end by 0 bases; junction bases not matched to a gene: 13. DNA for the CDR3: TGTGCTAGTGGTGAGAAGCTCGGGACAGGGACGCTGAACACTGAAGCTTTCTTT. Residues: CASGEKLGTGTLNTEAFF. Supplemented by reference TRBV12-5 and TRBJ1-1, the full variable domain reads DARVTQTPRHKVTEMGQEVTMRCQPILGHNTVFWYRQTMMQGLELLAYFRNRAPLDDSGMPKDRFSAEMPDATLATLKIQPSEPRDSAVYFCASGEKLGTGTLNTEAFFGQGTRLTVV.

The J gene is TRBJ2-1, the V gene TRBV7-2; 11 bases are a match to TRBD2. Germline V CDR1 and CDR2: SGHTA, FQGNSA. This CDR3 is built from 16 residues. Trimming removed 1 base from V and 6 bases from J; junction bases left unmatched: 5. The CDR3 coding sequence is TGTGCCAGCAGCTTAGAGTCGACTAGCGGGATCAATGAGCAGTTCTTC. This encodes CASSLESTSGINEQFF.

J is TRBJ1-3 and V is TRBV28; D is perhaps TRBD1 (5 bases). The CDR3 consists of 16 residues. Germline V CDR1 and CDR2: MDHEN, SYDVKM. The V and J ends lost 4 bases and 0 bases respectively, with 13 bases between them. The CDR3 region is CASSSPGPNSGNTIYF. CDR3 DNA: TGTGCCAGCAGTTCCCCGGGACCGAACTCTGGAAACACCATATATTTT.

The V and J genes are TRBV7-8 and TRBJ1-1, with 7 bases lining up with TRBD1. Germline V lookup: CDR1 SGHVS, CDR2 FQNEAQ. V was clipped by 7 bases and J by 6 bases; unmatched bases: 17. The length of the CDR3 is 16 residues. The CDR3 nucleotides read TGTGCCAGCAACCGACAGGGTATGTTCCTAGGAGCTGAAGCTTTCTTT. Amino acids: CASNRQGMFLGAEAFF.

Of note for this clone: Different DNA sequences within this sample yield the same CDR3. The genes are TRBV30 and TRBJ1-6, with a possible D match to TRBD1 (6 bases). V was shortened by 1 base and J by 7 bases, with 8 bases between the two germline ends. CDR3 length equals 13 residues. Per germline, CDR1 GTSNPN and CDR2 SVGIG (reference sequence). The CDR3 sequence is CAWSEQGNSPLHF. The CDR3 DNA follows: TGTGCCTGGAGTGAACAGGGCAATTCACCCCTCCACTTT.

The chain joins TRBV6-1 to TRBJ1-2; 7 bases are a match to TRBD1. The CDR3 consists of 14 residues. Germline lookup yields CDR1 MNHNS and CDR2 SASEGT. The V gene end was trimmed by 11 bases and the J gene end by 0 bases; junction bases not matched to a gene: 9. For the CDR3, the DNA is TGTGCCGTGGACAGGCTAACTACTAACTATGGCTACACCTTC. Translated, it gives CAVDRLTTNYGYTF.

Comment on this clone: A read error may produce the germline difference seen at one junction end. The rearrangement joins TRBV7-7 to TRBJ1-1; D ambiguous. The CDR3 has 16 amino acids. Germline CDR1 reads SSHAT; CDR2 reads FNYEAQ (reference sequence). DNA for the CDR3: TGTGCTAGCAGCCTGGATAGGGTGGATTTGAACACTGAAGCTTTCTTT. Encoded protein: CASSLDRVDLNTEAFF.

The sample holds one count of this clone. CDR3 in amino acids: CASSFQGVSNSPLHF. The CDR3, as DNA: TGTGCCAGCAGCTTCCAGGGGGTTTCTAATTCACCCCTCCACTTT. The V and J genes are TRBV7-2 and TRBJ1-6; 7 bases match TRBD1. The ends lost 3 bases at V and 6 bases at J; junction bases unmatched: 5. There are 15 residues in the CDR3. The germline CDR1 and CDR2 sequences are SGHTA and FQGNSA.

The chain combines TRBV5-5 with TRBJ2-3; the D gene is possibly TRBD2 (5 bases). Germline values: CDR1 SGHKS, CDR2 YYEKEE (reference sequence). The CDR3 is 13 amino acids. With 6 bases removed from V and 0 bases from J, the gap between germline ends came to 8 bases. CDR3 protein: CASNEGSTDTQYF. Written as DNA, the CDR3 is TGTGCCAGCAATGAGGGAAGCACAGATACGCAGTATTTT.

This chain uses TRBV12-5 with TRBJ2-7; D gene unclear. Trimming took off 2 bases at V and 0 bases at J, with 5 bases between the two ends. The CDR3 totals 13 residues. Germline V gene data show CDR1 as LGHNT and CDR2 as FRNRAP. The CDR3 loop is CASGLSSSYEQYF. The CDR3 bases are TGTGCTAGTGGTTTGTCTAGCTCCTACGAGCAGTACTTC. Full variable domain (missing parts from reference TRBV12-5 and TRBJ2-7): DARVTQTPRHKVTEMGQEVTMRCQPILGHNTVFWYRQTMMQGLELLAYFRNRAPLDDSGMPKDRFSAEMPDATLATLKIQPSEPRDSAVYFCASGLSSSYEQYFGPGTRLTVT.

The chain links TRBV6-6 to TRBJ2-3, with D possibly matching TRBD1 (6 bases). The ends were cut back, 5 bases at V and 0 bases at J, with 12 bases in the middle. Germline V gene data show CDR1 as MNHNY and CDR2 as SVGAGI (reference sequence). This CDR3 region has 15 residues. DNA for the CDR3: TGTGCCAGCAGTGGACAGCTTCCTAGCACAGATACGCAGTATTTT. Its translation is CASSGQLPSTDTQYF.

The J gene is TRBJ2-2, the V gene TRBV6-5; either TRBD1 or TRBD2 may supply D (6 bases each). This CDR3 is 15 amino acids long. With 0 bases removed from V and 5 bases from J, the gap between germline ends came to 10 bases. CDR1 is MNHEY and CDR2 is SVGAGI in the germline V gene. CDR3 sequence: CASSYSRGATGELFF. The CDR3, as DNA: TGTGCCAGCAGTTACTCGAGGGGGGCTACCGGGGAGCTGTTTTTT.

This clone appeared a few times. This chain joins TRBV6-5 and TRBJ1-2, with 9 positions matching TRBD1. The CDR3 spans 15 residues. The V and J ends lost 2 bases and 2 bases, in that order; junction bases with no gene match: 3. Germline CDR1 is MNHEY and CDR2 is SVGAGI. CDR3 nucleotides: TGTGCCAGCAGTTACAGGGGACAGGGAAACTATGGCTACACCTTC. This gives the protein CASSYRGQGNYGYTF.

The chain combines TRBV9 with TRBJ1-6, with 7 bases fitting TRBD1. The CDR3 length is 16 residues. Germline CDR1 and CDR2: SGDLS and YYNGEE. The junction had 10 bases not matched to a gene; V was cut back by 4 bases and J by 6 bases. The CDR3 bases are TGTGCCAGCAGCCCGGGGGTGGGGACAGTTAATTCACCCCTCCACTTT. Its protein is CASSPGVGTVNSPLHF.